This T cell receptor beta chain is from a study of response to subunit inactivated influenza vaccine (dated by TCRdb to 2016 to 2019). Context from the whole study: The study used deep quantitative T cell receptor repertoire profiling to track responses to a trivalent subunit inactivated influenza vaccine. The paper's findings and limits, for the study overall: The authors suggested that each seasonal influenza vaccination may recruit only a limited number of new T cells.

This clonotype appeared once. Its antigen is currently not known. Per-base qualities were not stored, and no clone one base away is much larger. A lone read is weak support. Deletion took 8 bases off V and 1 base off J, with a span of 21 bases between the germline ends. CDR1 and CDR2 (SGHAT, FQDESV) derive from the germline V gene (reference sequence). The CDR3 spans 18 residues, from the cysteine through the phenylalanine. CDR3 DNA only is kept here, 54 bases in frame from base 1. The library was made by RT-PCR. Sequencing was carried out with an Illumina HiSeq 2500. The public reads were reanalyzed by TCRdb: fastp trimming at Q25, MiXCR alignment, in-frame beta chains only. For every CDR3 protein sequence, its rows merge into one entry that carries the most common genes and DNA. This sample comprises hundreds of thousands of distinct CDR3 sequences, roughly 27% of them detected only once. Jointly, the top ten make up around 2% of the sample.

The rearranged chain carries TRBV11-1 and TRBJ1-6, with no confident D gene call. The source of this sequence is a man aged 50 to 60 who received an inactivated influenza vaccine. Donor details come from another sample of the same person, matched by shared clones. This specimen consisted of CD4+ T cells sorted from PBMCs, obtained 5 days after vaccination. The nucleotide sequence reads as follows: TGTGCCAGCGTTAAGGTGTGGGGTGGTGGATCCTATAATTCACCCCTCCACTTT. It translates to CASVKVWGGGSYNSPLHF.